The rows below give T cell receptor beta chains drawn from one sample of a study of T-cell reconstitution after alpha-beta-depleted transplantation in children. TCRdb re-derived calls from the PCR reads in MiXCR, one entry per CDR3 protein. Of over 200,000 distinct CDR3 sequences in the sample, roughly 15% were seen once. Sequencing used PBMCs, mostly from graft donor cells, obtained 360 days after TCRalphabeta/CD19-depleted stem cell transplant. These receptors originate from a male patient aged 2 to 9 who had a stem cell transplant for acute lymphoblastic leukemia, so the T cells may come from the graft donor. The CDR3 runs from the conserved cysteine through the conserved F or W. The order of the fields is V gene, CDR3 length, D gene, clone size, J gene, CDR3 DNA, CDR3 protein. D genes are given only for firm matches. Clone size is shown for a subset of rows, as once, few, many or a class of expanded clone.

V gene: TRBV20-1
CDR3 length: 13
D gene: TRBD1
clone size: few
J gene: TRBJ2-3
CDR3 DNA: TGCAGTGCTCGCCGGTCGGACAGGGATACGCAGTATTTT
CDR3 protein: CSARRSDRDTQYF

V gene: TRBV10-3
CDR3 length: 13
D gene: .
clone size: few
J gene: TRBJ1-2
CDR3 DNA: TGTGCCATCTGGACCGGGGTCCACTATGGCTACACCTTC
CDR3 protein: CAIWTGVHYGYTF

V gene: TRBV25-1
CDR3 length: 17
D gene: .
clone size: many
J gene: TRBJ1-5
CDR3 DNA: TGTGCCAGCAGTGCCTTATTGGGGGGCGTAGATGATCAGCCCCAGCATTTT
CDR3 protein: CASSALLGGVDDQPQHF

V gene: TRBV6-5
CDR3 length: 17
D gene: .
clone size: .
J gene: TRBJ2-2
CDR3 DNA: TGTGCCAGCAGTTACCTTCTACTGACAGCAAGCACCGGGGAGCTGTTTTTT
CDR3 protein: CASSYLLLTASTGELFF

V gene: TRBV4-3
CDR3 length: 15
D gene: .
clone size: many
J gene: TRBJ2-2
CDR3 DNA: TGCGCCAGCAGCCAAGGTCCAGGGGACACCGGGGAGCTGTTTTTT
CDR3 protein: CASSQGPGDTGELFF

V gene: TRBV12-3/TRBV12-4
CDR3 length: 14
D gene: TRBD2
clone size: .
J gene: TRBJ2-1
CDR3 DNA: TGTGCCAGCAGTTTTGGCGGGAGCTACAATGAGCAGTTCTTC
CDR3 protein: CASSFGGSYNEQFF

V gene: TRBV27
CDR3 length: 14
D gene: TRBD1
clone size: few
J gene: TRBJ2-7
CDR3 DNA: TGTGCCAGCAGCCAGACAGGGGTCGAGTACGAGCAGTACTTC
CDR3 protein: CASSQTGVEYEQYF

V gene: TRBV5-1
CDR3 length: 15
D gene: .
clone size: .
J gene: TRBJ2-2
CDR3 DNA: TGCGCCAGCAGCTTCCACAGGGAAGGCGCCGGGGAGCTGTTTTTT
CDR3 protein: CASSFHREGAGELFF

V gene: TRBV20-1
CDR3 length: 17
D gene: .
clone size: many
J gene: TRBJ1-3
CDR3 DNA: TGCAGTGCTAGAGATGCAGGTAGCAGGGTGTCTGGAAACACCATATATTTT
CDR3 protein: CSARDAGSRVSGNTIYF

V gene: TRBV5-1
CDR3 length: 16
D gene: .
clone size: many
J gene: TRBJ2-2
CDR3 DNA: TGCGCCAGCAGCTTGGATCCAGCGGGGAACACCGGGGAGCTGTTTTTT
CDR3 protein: CASSLDPAGNTGELFF

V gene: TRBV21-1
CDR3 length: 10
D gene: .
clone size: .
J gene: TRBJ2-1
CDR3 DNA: TGTGCCCAGGGGGACAATGAGCAGTTCTTC
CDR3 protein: CAQGDNEQFF

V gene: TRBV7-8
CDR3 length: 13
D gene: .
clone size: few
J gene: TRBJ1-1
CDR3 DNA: TGTGCCAGCAGGGGGGGCACCCGGGCTGAAGCTTTCTTT
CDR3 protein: CASRGGTRAEAFF

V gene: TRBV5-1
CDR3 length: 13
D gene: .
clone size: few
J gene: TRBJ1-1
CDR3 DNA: TGCGCCAGCAGCCGGGGAGGGTCCCCTGAAGCTTTCTTT
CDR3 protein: CASSRGGSPEAFF

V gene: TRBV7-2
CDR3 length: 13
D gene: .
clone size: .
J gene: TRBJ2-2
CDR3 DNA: TGTGCCAGCAACCCGCAGAACACCGGGGAGCTGTTTTTT
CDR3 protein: CASNPQNTGELFF

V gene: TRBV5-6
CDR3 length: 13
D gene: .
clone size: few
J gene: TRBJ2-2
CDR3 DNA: TGTGCCAGCAGCCCGGGCCCCACCGGGGAGCTGTTTTTT
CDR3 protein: CASSPGPTGELFF

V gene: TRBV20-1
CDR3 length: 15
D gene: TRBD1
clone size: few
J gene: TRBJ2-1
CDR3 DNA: TGCAGTGCTAATTCCGCAGGGGGCTCCTACAATGAGCAGTTCTTC
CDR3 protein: CSANSAGGSYNEQFF

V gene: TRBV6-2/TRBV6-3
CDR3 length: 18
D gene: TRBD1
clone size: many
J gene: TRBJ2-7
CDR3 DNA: TGTGCCAGCAGCCAAATCGATTTATTTGGACAGGGGACCCACGAGCAGTACTTC
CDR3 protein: CASSQIDLFGQGTHEQYF

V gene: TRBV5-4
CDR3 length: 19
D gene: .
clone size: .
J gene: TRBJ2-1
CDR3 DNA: TGTGCCAGCAGCTTGAAGTCGGTCCGTGCACTAGAGAACTACAATGAGCAGTTCTTC
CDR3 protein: CASSLKSVRALENYNEQFF

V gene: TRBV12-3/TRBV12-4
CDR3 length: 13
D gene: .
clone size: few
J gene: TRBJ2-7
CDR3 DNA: TGTGCCAGCAGCGGAGGACAGATACCCAAGCAGTACTTC
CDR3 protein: CASSGGQIPKQYF

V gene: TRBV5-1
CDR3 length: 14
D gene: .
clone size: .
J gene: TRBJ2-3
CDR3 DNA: TGCGCCAGCAGCTTGGGATCCGCCCCAGATACGCAGTATTTT
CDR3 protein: CASSLGSAPDTQYF

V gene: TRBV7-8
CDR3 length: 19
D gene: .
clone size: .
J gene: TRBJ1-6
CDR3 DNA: TGTGCCAGCAGCTTAGCGATGGGGGGAAGGGGCTTCTGGAATTCACCCCTCCACTTT
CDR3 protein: CASSLAMGGRGFWNSPLHF

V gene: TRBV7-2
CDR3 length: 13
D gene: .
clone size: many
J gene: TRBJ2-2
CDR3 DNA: TGTGCCAGCAGCCCCCTGGGCACCGGGGAGCTGTTTTTT
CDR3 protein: CASSPLGTGELFF

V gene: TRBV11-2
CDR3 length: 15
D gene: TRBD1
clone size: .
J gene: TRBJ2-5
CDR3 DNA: TGTGCCAGCAGCCTGGGACAGGGGGCATGGGAGACCCAGTACTTC
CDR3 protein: CASSLGQGAWETQYF

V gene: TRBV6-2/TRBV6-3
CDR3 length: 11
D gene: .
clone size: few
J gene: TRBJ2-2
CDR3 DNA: TGTGCCAGCAGTGGAGGCGGGGAGCTGTTTTTT
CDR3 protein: CASSGGGELFF

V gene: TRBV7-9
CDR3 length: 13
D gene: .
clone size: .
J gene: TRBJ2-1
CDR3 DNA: TGTGCCAGCAGATCAAAGTGGTACAATGAGCAGTTCTTC
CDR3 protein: CASRSKWYNEQFF

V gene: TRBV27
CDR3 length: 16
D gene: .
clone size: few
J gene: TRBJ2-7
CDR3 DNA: TGTGCCAGCAGTGAGCCGGGACACTCTTCCTCCTACGAGCAGTACTTC
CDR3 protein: CASSEPGHSSSYEQYF

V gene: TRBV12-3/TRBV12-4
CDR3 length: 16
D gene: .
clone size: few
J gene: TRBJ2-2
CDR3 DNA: TGTGCCAGCAGTTTTGGATTACTAGAGAACACCGGGGAGCTGTTTTTT
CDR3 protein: CASSFGLLENTGELFF

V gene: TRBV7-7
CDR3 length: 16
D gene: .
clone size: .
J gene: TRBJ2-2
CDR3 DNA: TGTGCCAGCAGCTTAGATTCCCCCGGAGGGACCGGGGAGCTGTTTTTT
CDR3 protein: CASSLDSPGGTGELFF

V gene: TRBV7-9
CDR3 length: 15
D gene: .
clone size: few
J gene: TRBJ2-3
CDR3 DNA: TGTGCCAGCAGCTCAAGCCAGGGGGGCCCAGATACGCAGTATTTT
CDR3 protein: CASSSSQGGPDTQYF

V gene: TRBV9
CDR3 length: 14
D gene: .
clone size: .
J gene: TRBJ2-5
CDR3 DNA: TGTGCCAGCAGCGTAGTCGGGGGAGGAGAGACCCAGTACTTC
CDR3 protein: CASSVVGGGETQYF

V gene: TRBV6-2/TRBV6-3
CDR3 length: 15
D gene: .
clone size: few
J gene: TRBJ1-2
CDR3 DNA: TGTGCCAGCAGCTACCCGGGACGCCTAAAGTATGGCTACACCTTC
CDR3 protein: CASSYPGRLKYGYTF

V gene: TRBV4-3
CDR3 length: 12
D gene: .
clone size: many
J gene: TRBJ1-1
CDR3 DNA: TGCGCCAGCAGCCAATTTAACTCTGAAGCTTTCTTT
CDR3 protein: CASSQFNSEAFF

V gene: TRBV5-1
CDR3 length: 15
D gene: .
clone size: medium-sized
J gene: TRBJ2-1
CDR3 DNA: TGCGCCAGCAGCTTGGGGCTAGACCCCAACAATGAGCAGTTCTTC
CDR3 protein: CASSLGLDPNNEQFF

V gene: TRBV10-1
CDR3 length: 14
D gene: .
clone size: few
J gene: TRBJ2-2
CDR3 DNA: TGCGCCAGCAGTGTTCACCCGAACACCGGGGAGCTGTTTTTT
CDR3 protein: CASSVHPNTGELFF

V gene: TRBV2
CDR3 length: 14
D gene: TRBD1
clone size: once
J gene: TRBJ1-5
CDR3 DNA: TGTGCCAGCAGTGAACAGGGGGTCAATCAGCCCCAGCATTTT
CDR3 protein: CASSEQGVNQPQHF

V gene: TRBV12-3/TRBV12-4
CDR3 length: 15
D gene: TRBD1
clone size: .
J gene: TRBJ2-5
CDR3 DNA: TGTGCCAGCAGTCCCCAGGACAGGTTGCAAGAGACCCAGTACTTC
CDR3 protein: CASSPQDRLQETQYF

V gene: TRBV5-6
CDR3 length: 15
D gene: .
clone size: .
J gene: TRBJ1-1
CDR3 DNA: TGTGCCAGCAGCTTGTCGAAGACAGGAAACGCTGAAGCTTTCTTT
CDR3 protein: CASSLSKTGNAEAFF

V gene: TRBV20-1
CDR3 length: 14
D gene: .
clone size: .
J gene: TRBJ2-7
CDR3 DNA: TGCAGTGCTAGAGAGCGCCAGGCCGCCTACGAGCAGTACTTC
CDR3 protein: CSARERQAAYEQYF

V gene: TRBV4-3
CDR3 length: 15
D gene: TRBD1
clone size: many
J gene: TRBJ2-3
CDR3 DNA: TGCGCCAGCAGCCAGGTACCGGACAGGGAGGATACGCAGTATTTT
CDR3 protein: CASSQVPDREDTQYF

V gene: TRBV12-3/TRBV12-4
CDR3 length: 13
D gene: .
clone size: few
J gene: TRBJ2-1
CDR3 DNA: TGTGCCAGCAGAAAGGTGGAGGGGAATGAGCAGTTCTTC
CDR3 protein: CASRKVEGNEQFF

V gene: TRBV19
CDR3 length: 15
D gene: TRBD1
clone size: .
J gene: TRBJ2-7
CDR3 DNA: TGTGCCAGTAGTATCGGGACAGGGGACCTCTACGAGCAGTACTTC
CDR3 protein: CASSIGTGDLYEQYF

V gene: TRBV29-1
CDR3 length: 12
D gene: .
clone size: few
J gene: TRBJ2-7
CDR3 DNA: TGCAGCGTTGATAGGGGGAGGAACGAGCAGTACTTC
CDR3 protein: CSVDRGRNEQYF

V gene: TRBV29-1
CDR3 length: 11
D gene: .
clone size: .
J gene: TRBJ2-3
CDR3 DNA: TGCAGCTCTCGCGGCCAAGATACGCAGTATTTT
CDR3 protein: CSSRGQDTQYF

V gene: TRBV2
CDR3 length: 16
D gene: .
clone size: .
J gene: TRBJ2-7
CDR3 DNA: TGTGCCTTCTGTGCTACACCTAGTGCACTTCCTTACGAGCAGTACTTC
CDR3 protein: CAFCATPSALPYEQYF

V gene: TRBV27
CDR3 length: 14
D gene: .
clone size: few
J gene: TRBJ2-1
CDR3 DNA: TGTGCCAGCAGTGTTGGGAGGGGGGCCAATGAGCAGTTCTTC
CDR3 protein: CASSVGRGANEQFF

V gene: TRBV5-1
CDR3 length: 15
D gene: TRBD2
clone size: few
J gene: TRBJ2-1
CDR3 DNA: TGCGCCAGCAAACCCCAAGCGGGGCGGGAGGTTGAGCAGTTCTTC
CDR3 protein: CASKPQAGREVEQFF

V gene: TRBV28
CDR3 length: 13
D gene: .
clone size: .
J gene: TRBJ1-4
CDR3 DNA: TGTGCCAGCAGCAGGACAGTGAATGAAAAACTGTTTTTT
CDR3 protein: CASSRTVNEKLFF

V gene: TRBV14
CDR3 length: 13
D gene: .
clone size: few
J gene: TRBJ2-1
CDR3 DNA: TGTGCCAGCAGCCAAGTAGGCTACAATGAGCAGTTCTTC
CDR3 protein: CASSQVGYNEQFF

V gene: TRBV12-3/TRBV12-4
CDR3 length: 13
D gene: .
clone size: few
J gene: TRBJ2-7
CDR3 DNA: TGTGCCAGCAGTTTTGTGGGCCTTGTAGGGCAGTACTTC
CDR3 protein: CASSFVGLVGQYF

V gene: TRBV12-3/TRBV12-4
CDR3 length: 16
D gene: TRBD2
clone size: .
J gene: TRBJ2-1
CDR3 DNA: TGTGCCAGCAGTTTAACCAGCGGGAGGATGAACAATGAGCAGTTCTTC
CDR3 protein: CASSLTSGRMNNEQFF

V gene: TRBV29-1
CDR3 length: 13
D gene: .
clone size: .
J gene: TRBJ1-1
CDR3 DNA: TGCAGCGTTGAAGGGGGGGTTCTCACTGAAGCTTTCTTT
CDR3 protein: CSVEGGVLTEAFF

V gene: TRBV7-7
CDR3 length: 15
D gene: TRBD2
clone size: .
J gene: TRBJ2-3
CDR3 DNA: TGTGCCAGCAGCAGCGGGGTCTCAGAGGCAGATACGCAGTATTTT
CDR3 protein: CASSSGVSEADTQYF